The 5 T cell receptor beta chains listed next were all sequenced from one sample in a study of cytotoxic CD8 clonotypes in ibrutinib-treated CLL. Assay used: immunoSEQ multiplex PCR; TCRdb lists only in-frame clones, some missing. Here the sample spans 55,000 to 60,000 clones, roughly 54% being singletons. The material sequenced was PBMCs, taken at disease progression, from a patient treated with ibrutinib. Receptors originate from a human donor with chronic lymphocytic leukemia.

On this clone itself: This clone may be a read error of a much larger clone one base away. V and J are TRBV19 and TRBJ1-2; TRBD1 aligns across 9 bases. Germline trimming cut 3 bases from V and 4 bases from J; bases unmatched to any gene: 9. From germline, CDR1 is LNHDA and CDR2 SQIVND (reference sequence). The CDR3 contains 16 residues. CDR3 DNA sequence: TGTGCCAGTAGTATCCGGCGGACAGGGGTTGGCTATGGCTACACCTTC. Protein product: CASSIRRTGVGYGYTF.

The chain recombines TRBV23-1 with TRBJ2-7; D might be TRBD1 (5 bases). TRBV23-1 is placed among ORFs of uncertain function. CDR3 size: 13 residues. Deletions cut 4 bases from V and 6 bases from J, with 13 bases between. Here the CDR3 reads CASSRGRVPEQYF. CDR3 DNA sequence: TGCGCCAGCAGTCGAGGCAGGGTGCCCGAGCAGTACTTC.

CDR3 bases: TGTGCCACCAGCAGAGATCGTCTACTAGCGGGAGTTGAGCAGTTCTTC. Its translation is CATSRDRLLAGVEQFF. The V gene is TRBV15, the J gene TRBJ2-1; 11 bases line up with TRBD2. The CDR3 is 16 amino acids. Germline loops: CDR1 LNHNV, CDR2 YYDKDF (reference sequence). J lost 9 bases, V lost 0 bases, and 7 bases had no gene match.

In this sample, this clone turned up a few times. The chain couples TRBV30 to TRBJ1-3; no clear D gene. Germline loops: CDR1 GTSNPN, CDR2 SVGIG (reference sequence). The CDR3 is 15 amino acids. Trimming took off 0 bases at V and 0 bases at J, with 9 bases between the two ends. The CDR3 loop reads CAWSVKWDSGNTIYF. CDR3 coding DNA: TGTGCCTGGAGTGTAAAGTGGGACTCTGGAAACACCATATATTTT.

This clone was counted between two and nine times. The chain links TRBV7-9 to TRBJ2-7, with D possibly matching TRBD2 (6 bases). This CDR3 is built from 17 residues. Germline V gives CDR1 SEHNR, CDR2 FQNEAQ (reference sequence). Trimming stripped 4 bases from V and 1 base from J, with 20 bases between. DNA of the CDR3: TGTGCCAGCAGCTCACCGACCTCGGGAGAAGTGTCCTACGAGCAGTACTTC. Its protein is CASSSPTSGEVSYEQYF. Full variable domain (remainder filled in from reference TRBV7-9 and TRBJ2-7): DTGVSQNPRHKITKRGQNVTFRCDPISEHNRLYWYRQTLGQGPEFLTYFQNEAQLEKSRLLSDRFSAERPKGSFSTLEIQRTEQGDSAMYLCASSSPTSGEVSYEQYFGPGTRLTVT.